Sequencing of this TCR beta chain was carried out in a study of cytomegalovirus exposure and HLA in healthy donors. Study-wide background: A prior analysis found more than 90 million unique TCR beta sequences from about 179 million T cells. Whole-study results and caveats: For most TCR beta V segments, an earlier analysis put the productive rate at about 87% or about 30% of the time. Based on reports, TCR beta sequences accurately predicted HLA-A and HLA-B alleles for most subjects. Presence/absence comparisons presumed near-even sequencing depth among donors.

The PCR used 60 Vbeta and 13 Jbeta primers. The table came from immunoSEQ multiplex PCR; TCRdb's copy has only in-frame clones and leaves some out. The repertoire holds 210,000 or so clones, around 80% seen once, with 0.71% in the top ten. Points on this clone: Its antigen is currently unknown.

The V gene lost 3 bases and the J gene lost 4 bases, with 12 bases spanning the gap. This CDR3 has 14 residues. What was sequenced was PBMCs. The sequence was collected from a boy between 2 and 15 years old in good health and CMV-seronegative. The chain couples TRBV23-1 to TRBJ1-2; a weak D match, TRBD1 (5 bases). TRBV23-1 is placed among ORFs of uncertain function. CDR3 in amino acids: CASSQLPDTYGYTF. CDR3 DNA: TGCGCCAGCAGTCAGTTGCCGGACACCTATGGCTACACCTTC.